This TCR beta chain is drawn from a study of regulatory T cells in long-lasting Graves disease. Study-wide points: Reduced TCR diversity was observed in persistent Graves' patients versus newly diagnosed patients. Sample size was small, which may have lowered accuracy.

Noted time point: persistent/refractory GD, antithyroid drugs over 5 years with positive TRAb. RNA extracted from PBMCs served as the sequencing template. Libraries of TCR beta came from iRepertoire HTBI primers plus Arm-PCR of CDR3 regions. In the authors' methods: Analysis of the samples identified around 64 TRBV and 15 or so TRBJ segments. TCRdb reanalysed the multiplex PCR reads using MiXCR and keeps one entry per CDR3 protein. TCRdb, not the authors, supplied the V and J calls. The sample has about 660,000 distinct CDR3 sequences, 25% to 30% seen once. A note on this clonotype: Its antigen is unidentified.

V dropped 1 base and J dropped 7 bases, with 14 bases sitting between them. The CDR3 contains 15 residues. CDR1 is LNHDA, CDR2 SQIVND, per germline (reference sequence). This TCR came from a female donor with Graves disease. The starting material was peripheral blood mononuclear cells (PBMCs), obtained when the disease was refractory, from a patient treated with antithyroid drugs. The chain is built from TRBV19 and TRBJ1-5; D not resolved. Here the CDR3 reads CASSIGGILAQPQHF. The CDR3 DNA reads as TGTGCCAGTAGTATAGGCGGGATCCTGGCGCAGCCCCAGCATTTT.